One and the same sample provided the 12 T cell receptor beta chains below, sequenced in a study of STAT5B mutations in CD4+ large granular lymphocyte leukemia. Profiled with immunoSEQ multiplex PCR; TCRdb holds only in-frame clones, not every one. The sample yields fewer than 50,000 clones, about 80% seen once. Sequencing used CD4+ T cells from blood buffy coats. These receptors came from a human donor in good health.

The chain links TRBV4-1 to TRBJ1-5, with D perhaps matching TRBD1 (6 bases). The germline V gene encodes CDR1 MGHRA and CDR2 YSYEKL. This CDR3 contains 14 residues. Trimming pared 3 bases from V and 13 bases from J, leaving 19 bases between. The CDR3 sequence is CASSQVSSQGLQHF. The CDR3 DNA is TGCGCCAGCAGCCAGGTATCGTCACAGGGTCTACAGCATTTT.

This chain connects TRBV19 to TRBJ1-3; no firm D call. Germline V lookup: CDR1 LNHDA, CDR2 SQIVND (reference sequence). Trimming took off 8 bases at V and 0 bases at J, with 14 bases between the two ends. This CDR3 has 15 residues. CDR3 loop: CASSPGADSGNTIYF. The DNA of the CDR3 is TGTGCCAGTTCCCCGGGAGCCGACTCTGGAAACACCATATATTTT.

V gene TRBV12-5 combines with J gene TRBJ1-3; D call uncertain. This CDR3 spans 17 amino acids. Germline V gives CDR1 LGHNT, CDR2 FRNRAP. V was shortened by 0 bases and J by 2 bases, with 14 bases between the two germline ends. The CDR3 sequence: CASGLVLASGTGNTIYF. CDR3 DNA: TGTGCTAGTGGTTTGGTACTGGCGTCCGGGACTGGAAACACCATATATTTT.

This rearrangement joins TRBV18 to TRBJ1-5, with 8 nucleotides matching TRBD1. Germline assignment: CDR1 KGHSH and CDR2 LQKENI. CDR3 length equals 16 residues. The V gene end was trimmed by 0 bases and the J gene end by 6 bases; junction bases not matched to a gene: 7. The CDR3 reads CASSPPAQGGFQPQHF. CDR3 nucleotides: TGTGCCAGCTCACCACCGGCACAGGGGGGATTTCAGCCCCAGCATTTT.

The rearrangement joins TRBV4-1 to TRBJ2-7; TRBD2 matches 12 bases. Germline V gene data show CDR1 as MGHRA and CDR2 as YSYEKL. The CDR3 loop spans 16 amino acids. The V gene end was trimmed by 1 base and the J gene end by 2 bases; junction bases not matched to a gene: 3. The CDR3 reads CASSQGRLAGAYEQYF. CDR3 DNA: TGCGCCAGCAGCCAAGGGCGACTAGCGGGGGCCTACGAGCAGTACTTC.

CDR3 sequence reads: CAWSVRGGWTEAFF. The CDR3, as DNA: TGTGCCTGGAGTGTTAGAGGGGGCTGGACTGAAGCTTTCTTT. The chain recombines TRBV30 with TRBJ1-1; 7 bases are shared with TRBD1. CDR3 size: 14 residues. The V gene end was trimmed by 0 bases and the J gene end by 5 bases; junction bases not matched to a gene: 6. In germline, CDR1 is GTSNPN, CDR2 SVGIG (reference sequence).

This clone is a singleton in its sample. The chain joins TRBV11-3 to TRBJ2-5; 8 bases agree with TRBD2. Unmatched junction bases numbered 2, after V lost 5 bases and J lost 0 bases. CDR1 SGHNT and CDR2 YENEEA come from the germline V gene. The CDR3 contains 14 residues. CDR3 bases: TGTGCCAGCAGCCCCGGGGGGGACCAAGAGACCCAGTACTTC. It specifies CASSPGGDQETQYF.

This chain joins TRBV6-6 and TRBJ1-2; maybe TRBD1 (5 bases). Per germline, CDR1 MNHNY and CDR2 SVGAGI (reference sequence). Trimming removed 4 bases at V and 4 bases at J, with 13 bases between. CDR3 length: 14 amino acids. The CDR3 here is CASSLVQRGYGYTF. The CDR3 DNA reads TGTGCCAGCAGTTTGGTGCAGAGGGGCTATGGCTACACCTTC.

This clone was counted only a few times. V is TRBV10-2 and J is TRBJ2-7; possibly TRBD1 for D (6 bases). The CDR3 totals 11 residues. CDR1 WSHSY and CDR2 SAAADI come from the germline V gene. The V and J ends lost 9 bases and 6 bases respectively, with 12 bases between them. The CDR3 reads CASSGAREQYF. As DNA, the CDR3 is TGCGCCAGTTCAGGGGCTCGCGAGCAGTACTTC.

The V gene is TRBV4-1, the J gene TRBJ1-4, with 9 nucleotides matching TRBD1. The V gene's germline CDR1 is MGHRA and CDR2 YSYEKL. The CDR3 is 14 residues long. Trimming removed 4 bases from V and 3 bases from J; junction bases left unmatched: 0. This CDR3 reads CASSRTGANEKLFF. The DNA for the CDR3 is TGCGCCAGCAGCCGGACAGGGGCTAATGAAAAACTGTTTTTT.

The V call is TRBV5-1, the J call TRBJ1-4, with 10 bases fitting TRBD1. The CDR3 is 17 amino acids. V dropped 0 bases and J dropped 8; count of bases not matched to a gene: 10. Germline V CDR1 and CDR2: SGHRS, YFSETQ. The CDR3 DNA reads TGCGCCAGCAGCTTGGCGGACCCCGGGACAGGGGAGGAAAAACTGTTTTTT. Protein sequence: CASSLADPGTGEEKLFF.

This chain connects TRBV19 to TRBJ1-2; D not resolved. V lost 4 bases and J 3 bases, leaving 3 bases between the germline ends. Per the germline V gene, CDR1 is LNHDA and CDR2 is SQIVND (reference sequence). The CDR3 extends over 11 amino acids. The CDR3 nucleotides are TGTGCCAGTAGTAGGGACTATGGCTACACCTTC. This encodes CASSRDYGYTF.